The next 24 T cell receptor beta chains were all read from a single sample in a study of vaccination effects on CD4 cells after COVID-19. Antigen-specific CD4+ T cells expanded by the ViraFEST assay with viral peptide pools were then sequenced. CD4+ T cell isolation took place after approximately 11 days of culture. Nucleocapsid antibodies were negative in the vaccine recipients, who had never had SARS-CoV-2 infection. These receptors' targets are unknown. Sequencing was performed with immunoSEQ multiplex PCR; in TCRdb, only in-frame clones are kept and a portion is missing. The sample records 30,000 to 45,000 clones, roughly 76% being singletons. The material was CD4+ T cells from PBMCs cultured with SARS-CoV-2 spike peptides, obtained before COVID-19 vaccination. The receptors originated from a human donor who received a COVID-19 vaccine.

V and J are TRBV7-2 and TRBJ1-2, with D perhaps matching TRBD1 (6 bases). Germline CDR1 and CDR2: SGHTA and FQGNSA. This CDR3 has 14 residues. V lost 5 bases to trimming and J lost 0 bases, with 10 bases between them. The DNA of the CDR3 is TGTGCCAGCAGCACACAGGGAGCTAACTATGGCTACACCTTC. Protein: CASSTQGANYGYTF.

The chain employs TRBV28 and TRBJ2-7, with a weak D call TRBD2 (6 bases). The CDR3 totals 16 residues. V lost 5 bases, J lost 2 bases, and 19 bases lay in between. Germline CDR1 reads MDHEN; CDR2 reads SYDVKM. The CDR3 region has the DNA TGTGCCAGCAGTACGATACGGGGGAAGATCACCTACGAGCAGTACTTC. Translation: CASSTIRGKITYEQYF.

The V and J genes are TRBV2 and TRBJ2-5; 10 positions agree with TRBD2. Germline CDR1 SNHLY, CDR2 FYNNEI. V lost 7 bases, J lost 5 bases, and 13 bases stayed unmatched. This CDR3 is 16 amino acids long. The CDR3 region has the DNA TGTGCCAGCAAGAGGGGCCTAGCGGGAGATCGGGAGACCCAGTACTTC. Its protein product is CASKRGLAGDRETQYF. The variable domain in full, with the rest retrieved from reference TRBV2 and TRBJ2-5, is EPEVTQTPSHQVTQMGQEVILRCVPISNHLYFYWYRQILGQKVEFLVSFYNNEISEKSEIFDDQFSVERPDGSNFTLKIRSTKLEDSAMYFCASKRGLAGDRETQYFGPGTRLLVL.

The chain carries TRBV28 and TRBJ2-2, with TRBD2 matching 14 bases. Germline CDR1 MDHEN, CDR2 SYDVKM. There are 19 residues in the CDR3. The ends lost 8 bases at V and 1 base at J; junction bases unmatched: 12. The CDR3 sequence: CASSPLGLAGDGNTGELFF. In nucleotides, the CDR3 is TGTGCCAGCTCTCCCCTGGGACTAGCGGGGGACGGGAACACCGGGGAGCTGTTTTTT.

J is TRBJ1-5 and V is TRBV23-1, with D possibly matching TRBD1 (5 bases). TRBV23-1 is an open reading frame whose function is uncertain. The CDR3 loop spans 17 amino acids. The ends were cut back, 3 bases at V and 3 bases at J, with 18 bases in the middle. The CDR3 spells CASSHRGRERNNQPQHF. The CDR3 DNA is TGCGCCAGCAGTCATCGGGGGAGGGAGCGGAACAATCAGCCCCAGCATTTT.

V is TRBV5-1 and J is TRBJ2-1; D is ambiguous. CDR3 length equals 16 residues. V shed 0 bases and J shed 1 base, with 11 bases lying between them. CDR1 SGHRS and CDR2 YFSETQ come from the germline V gene. CDR3 nucleotides: TGCGCCAGCAGCTTGGCCCTCGGGTTATCCTACAATGAGCAGTTCTTC. This codes for CASSLALGLSYNEQFF.

This rearrangement joins TRBV19 to TRBJ2-1; D unresolved. Germline V gene sequence: CDR1 LNHDA, CDR2 SQIVND (reference sequence). Trimming pared 3 bases from V and 8 bases from J, leaving 11 bases between. The CDR3 covers 13 residues. CDR3 sequence reads: CASSIGRWDEQFF. CDR3 DNA: TGTGCCAGTAGTATTGGACGTTGGGATGAGCAGTTCTTC. Together with reference TRBV19 and TRBJ2-1, the CDR3 gives the full variable domain: DGGITQSPKYLFRKEGQNVTLSCEQNLNHDAMYWYRQDPGQGLRLIYYSQIVNDFQKGDIAEGYSVSREKKESFPLTVTSAQKNPTAFYLCASSIGRWDEQFFGPGTRLTVL.

This rearrangement joins TRBV9 to TRBJ1-2; D gene unclear. CDR3 size: 11 residues. V dropped 3 bases and J dropped 6 bases, with 6 bases sitting between them. CDR1 SGDLS and CDR2 YYNGEE come from the germline V gene. CDR3 sequence: CASSGLNGYTF. Written as DNA, the CDR3 is TGTGCCAGCAGCGGATTAAATGGCTACACCTTC.

This rearrangement joins TRBV25-1 to TRBJ2-7; TRBD1 or TRBD2 may be the D gene (5 bases each). The V gene lost 6 bases and the J gene lost 0 bases, with 12 bases spanning the gap. CDR3 length: 14 residues. CDR1 is MGHDK, CDR2 SYGVNS, per germline. CDR3 sequence reads: CASRGTVSSYEQYF. CDR3 nucleotide sequence: TGTGCCAGCAGAGGGACGGTCAGCTCCTACGAGCAGTACTTC.

The V call is TRBV5-1, the J call TRBJ2-3; D is uncertain. The ends were cut back, 1 base at V and 4 bases at J, with 10 bases in the middle. CDR1 SGHRS and CDR2 YFSETQ come from the germline V gene. The CDR3 consists of 14 residues. The CDR3: CASSLLRLSDTQYF. DNA for the CDR3: TGCGCCAGCAGCTTGCTAAGGCTCTCAGATACGCAGTATTTT.

This chain connects TRBV5-6 to TRBJ2-5; either TRBD1 or TRBD2 may fit D (5 bases each). The CDR3 runs to 14 residues. Per the germline V gene, CDR1 is SGHDT and CDR2 is YYEEEE. The V and J ends lost 0 bases and 2 bases respectively, with 8 bases between them. The CDR3 DNA reads as TGTGCCAGCAGCTTGGCGGGACGGCAAGAGACCCAGTACTTC. Encoded protein: CASSLAGRQETQYF.

The genes are TRBV10-3 and TRBJ1-1; 7 bases are shared with TRBD1. Per the germline V gene, CDR1 is ENHRY and CDR2 is SYGVKD. Losses at the gene ends were 5 bases for V and 4 bases for J; bases not matched to a gene: 7. The CDR3 extends over 14 amino acids. In DNA, the CDR3 is TGTGCCATCAGTCCTACCTCAGGGGGCACTGAAGCTTTCTTT. It is translated as CAISPTSGGTEAFF.

The chain recombines TRBV18 with TRBJ1-3, with unresolved D. Germline V lookup: CDR1 KGHSH, CDR2 LQKENI. The V gene lost 1 base and the J gene lost 0 bases, with 13 bases spanning the gap. The CDR3 is made up of 17 amino acids. CDR3 sequence: CASSPLDTQSSGNTIYF. Written as DNA, the CDR3 is TGTGCCAGCTCACCACTCGACACCCAGAGCTCTGGAAACACCATATATTTT.

The CDR3 loop reads CASSLGSRDSPLHF. In DNA, the CDR3 is TGCGCCAGCAGCTTGGGGTCCAGAGATTCACCCCTCCACTTT. This chain connects TRBV5-1 to TRBJ1-6; D unclear. The V gene lost 0 bases and the J gene lost 8 bases, with 9 bases spanning the gap. Germline-derived CDR1 and CDR2 are SGHRS and YFSETQ. This CDR3 comprises 14 residues. The complete variable domain, with remaining parts taken from reference TRBV5-1 and TRBJ1-6, reads KAGVTQTPRYLIKTRGQQVTLSCSPISGHRSVSWYQQTPGQGLQFLFEYFSETQRNKGNFPGRFSGRQFSNSRSEMNVSTLELGDSALYLCASSLGSRDSPLHFGNGTRLTVT.

This chain connects TRBV11-2 to TRBJ2-7, with a tentative D call TRBD2 (6 bases). CDR1 SGHAT and CDR2 FQNNGV come from the germline V gene. CDR3 length: 18 residues. Trimming removed 4 bases from V and 4 bases from J, with 26 bases in between. CDR3 coding DNA: TGTGCCAGCAGCTCCCTCGCGGGATTTCGAAACCGGAGTTACGAGCAGTACTTC. Protein product: CASSSLAGFRNRSYEQYF.

The sample holds a few counts of this clone. The gene calls are TRBV7-9 and TRBJ1-1; tentative D call: TRBD1 (5 bases). Trimming stripped 5 bases from V and 1 base from J, with 14 bases between. In germline, CDR1 is SEHNR, CDR2 FQNEAQ (reference sequence). CDR3 length equals 15 residues. The CDR3 nucleotides are TGTGCCAGCAGCACCGGTGGGGCAGCGAACACTGAAGCTTTCTTT. This sequence encodes CASSTGGAANTEAFF.

The J gene is TRBJ2-7, the V gene TRBV5-5, with D perhaps being TRBD1 or TRBD2 (5 bases each). Trimming pared 4 bases from V and 2 bases from J, leaving 13 bases between. Germline loops: CDR1 SGHKS, CDR2 YYEKEE (reference sequence). The CDR3 runs 14 residues. The CDR3 DNA follows: TGTGCCAGCAGCCCCCGGGACGGTCCCTACGAGCAGTACTTC. Its protein is CASSPRDGPYEQYF.

This clone showed up just once. The chain recombines TRBV3-1 (or the pseudogene TRBV3-2) with TRBJ2-3; no firm D call. Germline-derived CDR1 and CDR2 are LGHDT and YNNKEL (reference sequence). Trimming removed 2 bases from V and 4 bases from J, with 7 bases in between. The length of the CDR3 is 13 residues. This chain's CDR3 is CASSQRAADTQYF. CDR3 DNA: TGTGCCAGCAGCCAACGGGCCGCAGATACGCAGTATTTT.

The chain employs TRBV4-2 and TRBJ2-3; maybe TRBD2 (6 bases). V was pared by 0 bases and J by 0 bases, with 10 bases between. This CDR3 has 16 residues. Germline CDR1 and CDR2: LGHNA and YNFKEQ. CDR3 coding DNA: TGTGCCAGCAGCCAAGATGGTGGGAGGAGCACAGATACGCAGTATTTT. Translated, it gives CASSQDGGRSTDTQYF.

The V gene is TRBV6-1, the J gene TRBJ2-7; D is ambiguous. The germline V gene has CDR1 MNHNS and CDR2 SASEGT. Deletions cut 0 bases from V and 8 bases from J, with 20 bases between. The length of the CDR3 is 16 residues. For the CDR3, the DNA is TGTGCCAGCAGTGAAGCGCTGAGGCTGGCGGCCCCTCAGCAGTACTTC. As protein: CASSEALRLAAPQQYF.

This clone was recorded a few times. The CDR3 is CASSGDTGSGAFF. In nucleotides, the CDR3 is TGTGCCAGCAGTGGGGACACAGGCAGCGGAGCTTTCTTT. The chain recombines TRBV2 with TRBJ1-1, with D possibly being TRBD1 (6 bases). The CDR3 length is 13 residues. Trimming took off 4 bases at V and 10 bases at J, with 16 bases between the two ends. Germline-derived CDR1 and CDR2 are SNHLY and FYNNEI.

This chain connects TRBV25-1 to TRBJ2-1; weak D call: TRBD1 (6 bases). CDR1 and CDR2 (germline): MGHDK, SYGVNS. V dropped 6 bases and J dropped 8 bases, with 14 bases sitting between them. CDR3 size: 13 residues. The DNA of the CDR3 is TGTGCCAGCAGCCCAACAGGGATGCATGAGCAGTTCTTC. Translated: CASSPTGMHEQFF.

This clone was detected a few times. J is TRBJ1-2 and V is TRBV19, with D perhaps TRBD1 (5 bases). The ends were cut back, 4 bases at V and 4 bases at J, with 16 bases in the middle. Looked up from germline, CDR1 is LNHDA and CDR2 is SQIVND (reference sequence). CDR3 size: 15 residues. CDR3 sequence reads: CASSTPGTGGYGYTF. The CDR3 DNA reads TGTGCCAGTAGTACCCCAGGGACGGGGGGCTATGGCTACACCTTC.

The chain links TRBV7-2 to TRBJ2-3, with D perhaps TRBD1 or TRBD2 (5 bases each). The germline CDR1 and CDR2 sequences are SGHTA and FQGNSA. V shed 4 bases and J shed 0 bases, with 17 bases lying between them. This CDR3 spans 17 amino acids. CDR3 in DNA: TGTGCCAGCAGCTCCCCCCCCTTCGGGGCTAGCACAGATACGCAGTATTTT. It is translated as CASSSPPFGASTDTQYF.